Following are 18 T cell receptor beta chains from one sample sequenced in a study of T cell changes during pregnancy in multiple sclerosis. Generated by immunoSEQ multiplex PCR, the TCRdb table keeps only in-frame clones and is missing some. The sample carries 80,000 to 95,000 clones, around 93% recorded once. The sample consisted of peripheral blood, taken in the third trimester of pregnancy. The receptor source for this set is a female donor in good health, enrolled as a control in a pregnancy study.

The rearrangement uses TRBV28 and TRBJ2-1; D call uncertain. V lost 2 bases to trimming and J lost 6 bases, with 8 bases between them. The V gene's germline CDR1 is MDHEN and CDR2 SYDVKM. The CDR3 is 13 amino acids. CDR3 loop: CASSLRSPNEQFF. CDR3 DNA: TGTGCCAGCAGTTTACGCAGTCCCAATGAGCAGTTCTTC.

The chain has TRBV27 and TRBJ1-3; D is unresolved. Germline lookup yields CDR1 MNHEY and CDR2 SMNVEV (reference sequence). V lost 4 bases and J lost 0, with 10 bases in between. The CDR3 spans 15 residues. The CDR3 spells CASSYNGDSGNTIYF. The DNA for the CDR3 is TGTGCCAGCAGTTATAACGGGGACTCTGGAAACACCATATATTTT.

The genes are TRBV2 and TRBJ2-7; 11 bases map to TRBD1. Losses at the gene ends were 6 bases for V and 4 bases for J; bases not matched to a gene: 5. Germline V gene data show CDR1 as SNHLY and CDR2 as FYNNEI. This CDR3 comprises 14 residues. CDR3 bases: TGTGCCAGCAGAACGGACAGGGGGCAATACGAGCAGTACTTC. Its protein is CASRTDRGQYEQYF.

This CDR3 is CASSLGSGEQYF. The CDR3 nucleotides read TGTGCCAGCAGCTTAGGGTCGGGTGAGCAGTACTTC. The chain employs TRBV7-8 and TRBJ2-7; no clear D. The CDR3 has 12 residues. V lost 1 base to trimming and J lost 7 bases, with 8 bases between them. Per the germline V gene, CDR1 is SGHVS and CDR2 is FQNEAQ.

This chain connects TRBV6-5 to TRBJ2-6; tentatively, D is TRBD1 (5 bases). This CDR3 comprises 15 residues. V dropped 5 bases and J dropped 2 bases, with 10 bases sitting between them. Germline lookup yields CDR1 MNHEY and CDR2 SVGAGI. The CDR3 coding sequence is TGTGCCAGCAGTCGCAGGGTCCCTGGGGCCAACGTCCTGACTTTC. Its protein product is CASSRRVPGANVLTF.

The chain links TRBV5-1 to TRBJ1-2; D is ambiguous. The CDR3 is made up of 13 amino acids. Per germline, CDR1 SGHRS and CDR2 YFSETQ. V was clipped by 5 bases and J by 8 bases, with 16 bases between them. DNA for the CDR3: TGCGCCAGCAGGGAGACCTCGTTATTAGGCTACACCTTC. Translated: CASRETSLLGYTF.

The table lists this clone with a count of one. V gene TRBV27 combines with J gene TRBJ1-4, with D possibly TRBD1 on 5 matching bases. Trimming cost V 2 bases and J 6 bases, with 10 bases left between them. Germline CDR1 MNHEY, CDR2 SMNVEV (reference sequence). The CDR3 is made up of 14 amino acids. CDR3 coding DNA: TGTGCCAGCAGTTTAACAGGCGGGGATGAAAAACTGTTTTTT. Its translation is CASSLTGGDEKLFF.

The chain links TRBV28 to TRBJ2-7, with 10 bases aligning to TRBD1. CDR1 is MDHEN and CDR2 is SYDVKM in the germline V gene. Losses at the gene ends were 6 bases for V and 5 bases for J; bases not matched to a gene: 7. The CDR3 has 14 residues. The CDR3 protein is CASRTGQGSHEQYF. The CDR3 bases are TGTGCCAGCAGGACGGGACAGGGGTCCCACGAGCAGTACTTC.

V is TRBV6-1 and J is TRBJ1-1; TRBD1 matches at 8 bases. V was pared by 6 bases and J by 0 bases, with 0 bases of the junction left unmatched. The CDR3 is 13 amino acids. Germline V gene data show CDR1 as MNHNS and CDR2 as SASEGT. CDR3 residues: CASRQGVNTEAFF. DNA of the CDR3: TGTGCCAGCAGACAGGGGGTGAACACTGAAGCTTTCTTT.

Remarks on this clone: The sample has other DNA sequences that encode this CDR3 too. The gene calls are TRBV5-1 and TRBJ2-7; 8 nucleotides agree with TRBD2. Germline V gene sequence: CDR1 SGHRS, CDR2 YFSETQ. After removal of 4 bases from V and 1 base from J, the junction contained 4 bases not matched to a gene. The CDR3 extends over 14 amino acids. Here the CDR3 reads CASSRTGGSYEQYF. The CDR3 coding sequence is TGCGCCAGCAGCCGAACGGGGGGGTCCTACGAGCAGTACTTC. Combining the CDR3 with reference TRBV5-1 and TRBJ2-7 gives the whole variable domain KAGVTQTPRYLIKTRGQQVTLSCSPISGHRSVSWYQQTPGQGLQFLFEYFSETQRNKGNFPGRFSGRQFSNSRSEMNVSTLELGDSALYLCASSRTGGSYEQYFGPGTRLTVT.

J is TRBJ1-5 and V is TRBV28; D is uncertain. This CDR3 has 12 residues. CDR1 is MDHEN and CDR2 is SYDVKM in the germline V gene. V was shortened by 6 bases and J by 9 bases, with 12 bases between the two germline ends. The CDR3 region has the DNA TGTGCCAGCAGCTCTGTTGGGCGGCCCCAGCATTTT. It yields the protein CASSSVGRPQHF.

The chain joins TRBV27 to TRBJ1-1; D call uncertain. The CDR3 covers 15 residues. Germline V lookup: CDR1 MNHEY, CDR2 SMNVEV (reference sequence). The germline V and J ends were trimmed by 6 bases and 1 base, with 15 bases remaining between them. CDR3 region: CASSWASGGNTEAFF. The CDR3 nucleotides are TGTGCCAGCAGCTGGGCCTCCGGAGGGAACACTGAAGCTTTCTTT.

The rearrangement uses TRBV5-1 and TRBJ2-5, with TRBD1 as a possible D gene (6 bases). V was cut by 0 bases and J by 5 bases, with 14 bases left in between. CDR3 length equals 15 residues. Germline CDR1 and CDR2: SGHRS and YFSETQ. CDR3 in DNA: TGCGCCAGCAGCTTGGCCCCAGGGGAGACGGAGACCCAGTACTTC. Its translation: CASSLAPGETETQYF.

The genes are TRBV28 and TRBJ2-2; 8 positions agree with TRBD1. The CDR3 sequence is 15 residues long. Germline CDR1 MDHEN, CDR2 SYDVKM. V gave up 3 bases and J gave up 9 bases; unmatched junction bases: 9. The CDR3 here is CASSFGTGVRWELFF. CDR3 in DNA: TGTGCCAGCAGTTTTGGGACAGGCGTCAGGTGGGAGCTGTTTTTT.

This chain uses TRBV28 with TRBJ2-5; TRBD1 might be the D (6 bases). The CDR3 extends over 15 amino acids. The germline gives CDR1 MDHEN, CDR2 SYDVKM. The germline V and J ends were trimmed by 4 bases and 2 bases, with 14 bases remaining between them. CDR3 DNA: TGTGCCAGCAGTTCGAAACAGGGTACACAAGAGACCCAGTACTTC. Its protein is CASSSKQGTQETQYF. The full variable domain, in which reference TRBV28 and TRBJ2-5 provide the parts outside the CDR3, is DVKVTQSSRYLVKRTGEKVFLECVQDMDHENMFWYRQDPGLGLRLIYFSYDVKMKEKGDIPEGYSVSREKKERFSLILESASTNQTSMYLCASSSKQGTQETQYFGPGTRLLVL.

This sequence joins TRBV9 and TRBJ2-7; the match to TRBD1 covers 7 bases. The J segment lost 3 bases and the V segment lost 1 base, leaving 4 bases of the junction unmatched. Germline V gene sequence: CDR1 SGDLS, CDR2 YYNGEE. The CDR3 is 14 residues long. CDR3 region: CASSVTGADYEQYF. The CDR3 DNA reads TGTGCCAGCAGCGTAACAGGGGCAGACTACGAGCAGTACTTC.

The chain couples TRBV10-3 to TRBJ2-1; D remains unclear. The CDR3 covers 13 residues. V was trimmed by 10 bases and J by 7 bases, leaving 17 bases between them. Germline CDR1 is ENHRY and CDR2 is SYGVKD. CDR3 sequence: CATYSSAGNEQFF. The CDR3 nucleotides read TGTGCCACCTACTCCTCCGCCGGGAATGAGCAGTTCTTC.

V usage is TRBV27 and J usage is TRBJ2-3, with D hard to call. V was shortened by 4 bases and J by 1 base, with 12 bases between the two germline ends. CDR3 size: 15 residues. CDR1 is MNHEY and CDR2 is SMNVEV in the germline V gene (reference sequence). The chain's CDR3 is CASSSLRVRTDTQYF. The DNA of the CDR3 is TGTGCCAGCAGTTCCCTCCGGGTGCGCACAGATACGCAGTATTTT.